Listed here are 2 T cell receptor beta chains from one sample, sequenced in a study of spatial heterogeneity in lung cancer. Sample time point: sample taken at primary tumor resection. Whole RNA was taken from tumor, nontumor lung or frozen PBMC; it was then sequenced unsorted. TCRdb itself ran the 5' RACE reads through MiXCR, one entry per CDR3 protein. This table has 20,000 or so distinct CDR3 sequences, over 3% appearing once. The sample here was PBMCs, taken at surgery. The receptor source for this set is a female donor with early-stage non-small cell lung cancer.

This clonotype was detected ten times or more. The chain recombines TRBV3-1 with TRBJ2-1; 11 positions agree with TRBD2. The CDR3 is 16 residues long. J lost 4 bases, V lost 3 bases, and 5 bases had no gene match. The germline gives CDR1 LGHDT, CDR2 YNNKEL (reference sequence). The CDR3 bases are TGTGCCAGCAGCCATTTAGCGGGAGGGCGGTACAATGAGCAGTTCTTC. It codes for CASSHLAGGRYNEQFF.

A few counts support this clonotype. This sequence joins TRBV6-6 and TRBJ2-1; 7 nucleotides match TRBD2. Germline V gives CDR1 MNHNY, CDR2 SVGAGI (reference sequence). This CDR3 spans 14 amino acids. With V trimmed by 3 bases and J by 9 bases, 8 bases remained unmatched. The CDR3 DNA is TGTGCCAGCAGTTATCTTGAGCGGGAAAGTGAGCAGTTCTTC. Protein: CASSYLERESEQFF.